The sequence of this TCR beta chain was determined in a study of T cell responses to AZD1222 COVID-19 vaccine. V lost 5 bases, J lost 5 bases, and 10 bases lay in between. This CDR3 contains 13 residues. The germline V gene has CDR1 KGHSH and CDR2 LQKENI. Sequenced by immunoSEQ multiplex PCR; TCRdb stores in-frame clones only, minus some. The sample has about 130,000 clones, roughly nine tenths seen once. The sequence was obtained from an adult who received the AZD1222 COVID-19 vaccine. This rearrangement joins TRBV18 to TRBJ1-5; TRBD1 might be the D (5 bases). The material was peripheral blood, obtained 28 days after the second AZD1222 dose. CDR3 bases: TGTGCCAGCTCATCGGACACCTATCAGCCCCAGCATTTT. Its protein is CASSSDTYQPQHF.